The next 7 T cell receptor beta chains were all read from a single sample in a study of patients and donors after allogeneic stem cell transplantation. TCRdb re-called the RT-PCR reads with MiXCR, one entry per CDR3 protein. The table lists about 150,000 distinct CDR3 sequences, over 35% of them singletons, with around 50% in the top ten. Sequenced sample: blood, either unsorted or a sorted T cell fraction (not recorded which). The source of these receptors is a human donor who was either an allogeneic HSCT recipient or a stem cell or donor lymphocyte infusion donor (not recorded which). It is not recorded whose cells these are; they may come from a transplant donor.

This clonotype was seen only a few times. The CDR3 loop is CASSLAGAGSTEAFF. The CDR3 DNA reads TGTGCCAGCAGCTTAGCCGGGGCAGGGAGCACTGAAGCTTTCTTT. This chain uses TRBV7-9 with TRBJ1-1, with TRBD1 as a possible D gene (5 bases). The germline CDR1 and CDR2 sequences are SEHNR and FQNEAQ (reference sequence). Trimming shortened V by 0 bases and J by 4 bases, and 12 bases separated the two germline ends. The CDR3 sequence is 15 residues long.

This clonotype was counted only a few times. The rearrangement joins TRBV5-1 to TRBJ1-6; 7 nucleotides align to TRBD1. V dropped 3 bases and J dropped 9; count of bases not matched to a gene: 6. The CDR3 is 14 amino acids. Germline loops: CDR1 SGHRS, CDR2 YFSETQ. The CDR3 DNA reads TGCGCCAGCAGCTCGACAGGGAATACTTCACCCCTCCACTTT. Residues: CASSSTGNTSPLHF.

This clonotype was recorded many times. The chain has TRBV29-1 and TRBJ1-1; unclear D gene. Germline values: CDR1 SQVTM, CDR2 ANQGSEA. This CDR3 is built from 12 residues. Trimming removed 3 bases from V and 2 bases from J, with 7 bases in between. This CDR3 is CSVDSVNTEAFF. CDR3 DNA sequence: TGCAGCGTTGACTCGGTAAACACTGAAGCTTTCTTT.

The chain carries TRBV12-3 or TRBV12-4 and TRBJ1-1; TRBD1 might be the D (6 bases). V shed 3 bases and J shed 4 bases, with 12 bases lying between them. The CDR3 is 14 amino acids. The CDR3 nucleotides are TGTGCCAGCAGTTTTCGGGGGCGAGTCACTGAAGCTTTCTTT. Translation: CASSFRGRVTEAFF.

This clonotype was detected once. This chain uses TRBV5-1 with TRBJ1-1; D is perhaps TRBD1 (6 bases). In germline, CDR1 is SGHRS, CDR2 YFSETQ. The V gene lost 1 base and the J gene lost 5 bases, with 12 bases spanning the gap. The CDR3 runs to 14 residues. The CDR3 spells CASSLRAGETEAFF. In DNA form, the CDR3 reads TGCGCCAGCAGCTTGAGGGCAGGGGAGACTGAAGCTTTCTTT.

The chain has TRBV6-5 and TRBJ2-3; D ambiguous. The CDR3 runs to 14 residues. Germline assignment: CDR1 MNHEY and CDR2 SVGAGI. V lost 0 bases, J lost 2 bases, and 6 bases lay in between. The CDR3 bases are TGTGCCAGCAGTTACTCGGATATCACAGATACGCAGTATTTT. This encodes CASSYSDITDTQYF.

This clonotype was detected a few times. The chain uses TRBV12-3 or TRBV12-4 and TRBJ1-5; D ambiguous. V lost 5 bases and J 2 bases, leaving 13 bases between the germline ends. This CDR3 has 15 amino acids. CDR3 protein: CASSPFTGGNQPQHF. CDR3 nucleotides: TGTGCCAGCAGTCCCTTCACGGGAGGCAATCAGCCCCAGCATTTT.